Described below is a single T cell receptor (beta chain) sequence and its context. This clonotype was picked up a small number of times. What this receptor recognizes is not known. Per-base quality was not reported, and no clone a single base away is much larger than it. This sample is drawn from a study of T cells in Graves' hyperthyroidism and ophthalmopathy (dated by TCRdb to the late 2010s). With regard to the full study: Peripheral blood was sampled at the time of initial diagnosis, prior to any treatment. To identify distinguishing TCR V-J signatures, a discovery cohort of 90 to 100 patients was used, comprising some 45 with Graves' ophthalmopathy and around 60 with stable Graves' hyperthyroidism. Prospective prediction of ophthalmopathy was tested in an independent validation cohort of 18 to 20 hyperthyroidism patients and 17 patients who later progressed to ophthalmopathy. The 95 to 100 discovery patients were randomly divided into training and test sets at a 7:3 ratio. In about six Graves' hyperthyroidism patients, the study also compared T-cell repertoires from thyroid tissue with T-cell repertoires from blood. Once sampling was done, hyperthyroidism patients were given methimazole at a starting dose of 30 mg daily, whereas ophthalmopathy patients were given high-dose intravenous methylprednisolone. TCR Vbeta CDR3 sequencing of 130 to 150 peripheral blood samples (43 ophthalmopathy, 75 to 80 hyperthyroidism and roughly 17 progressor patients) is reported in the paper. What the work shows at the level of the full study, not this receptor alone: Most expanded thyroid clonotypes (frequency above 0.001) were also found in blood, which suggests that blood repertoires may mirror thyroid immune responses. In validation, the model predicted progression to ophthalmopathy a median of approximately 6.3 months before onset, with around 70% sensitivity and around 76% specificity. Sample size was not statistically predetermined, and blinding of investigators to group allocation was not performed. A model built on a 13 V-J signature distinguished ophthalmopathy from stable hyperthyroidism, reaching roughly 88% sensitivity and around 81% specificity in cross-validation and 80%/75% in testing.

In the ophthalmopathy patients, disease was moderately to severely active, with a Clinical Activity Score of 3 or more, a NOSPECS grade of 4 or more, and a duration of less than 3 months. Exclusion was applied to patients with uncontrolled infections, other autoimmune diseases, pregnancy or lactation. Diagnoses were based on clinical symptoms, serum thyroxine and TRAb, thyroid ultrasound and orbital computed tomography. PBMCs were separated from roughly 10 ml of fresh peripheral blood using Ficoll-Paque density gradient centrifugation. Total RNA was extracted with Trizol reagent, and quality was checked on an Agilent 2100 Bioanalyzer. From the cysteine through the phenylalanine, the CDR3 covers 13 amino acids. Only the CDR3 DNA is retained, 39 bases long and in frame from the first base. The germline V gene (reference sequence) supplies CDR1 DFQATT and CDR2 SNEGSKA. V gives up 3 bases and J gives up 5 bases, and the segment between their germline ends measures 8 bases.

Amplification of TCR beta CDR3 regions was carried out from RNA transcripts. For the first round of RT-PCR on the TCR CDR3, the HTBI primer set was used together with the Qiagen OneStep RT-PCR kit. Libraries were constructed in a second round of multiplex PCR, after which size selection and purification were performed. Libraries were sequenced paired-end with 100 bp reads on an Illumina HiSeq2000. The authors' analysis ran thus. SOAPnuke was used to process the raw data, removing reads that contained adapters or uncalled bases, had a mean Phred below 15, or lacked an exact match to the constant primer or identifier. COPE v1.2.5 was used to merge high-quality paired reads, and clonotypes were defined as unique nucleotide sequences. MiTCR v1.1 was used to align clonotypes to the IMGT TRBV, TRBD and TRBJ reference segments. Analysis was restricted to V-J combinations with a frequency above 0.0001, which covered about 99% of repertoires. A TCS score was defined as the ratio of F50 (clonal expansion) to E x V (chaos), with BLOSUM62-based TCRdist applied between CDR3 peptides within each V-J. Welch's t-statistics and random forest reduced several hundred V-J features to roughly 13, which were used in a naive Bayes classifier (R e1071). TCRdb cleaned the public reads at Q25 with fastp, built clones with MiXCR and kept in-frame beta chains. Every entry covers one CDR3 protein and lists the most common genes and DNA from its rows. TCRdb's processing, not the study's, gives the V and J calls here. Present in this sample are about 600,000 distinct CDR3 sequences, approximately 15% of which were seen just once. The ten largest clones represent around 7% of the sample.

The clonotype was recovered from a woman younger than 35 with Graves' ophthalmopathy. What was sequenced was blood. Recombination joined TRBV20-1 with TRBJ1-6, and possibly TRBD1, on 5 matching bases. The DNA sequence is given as TGCAGTGCTAGTGAACAGGATAATTCACCCCTCCACTTT. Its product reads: CSASEQDNSPLHF.